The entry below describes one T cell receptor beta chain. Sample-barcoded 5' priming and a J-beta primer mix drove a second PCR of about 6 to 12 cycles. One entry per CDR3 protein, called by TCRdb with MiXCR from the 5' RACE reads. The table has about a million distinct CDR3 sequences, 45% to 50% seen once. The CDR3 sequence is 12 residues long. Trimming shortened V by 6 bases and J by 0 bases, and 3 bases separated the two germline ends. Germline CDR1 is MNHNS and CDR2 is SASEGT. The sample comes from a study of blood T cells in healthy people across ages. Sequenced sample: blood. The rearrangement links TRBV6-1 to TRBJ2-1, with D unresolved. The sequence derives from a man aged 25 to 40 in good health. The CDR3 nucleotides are TGTGCCAGCAGGGTCTCCTACAATGAGCAGTTCTTC. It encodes CASRVSYNEQFF.